This paragraph covers one TCR beta chain sequence. Its antigen is still unknown. Caucasian adults living in Nashville, Tennessee, provided all samples. This entry comes from a study of shared clonotypes between healthy human individuals. Study overall: The plates for each donor numbered three CD4 naive, three CD4 memory, two CD8 naive and one CD8 memory.

Whole-study results and caveats: Non-shared clonotypes had lower generation probabilities than those shared by all four donors.

Execution of the assay was at deep level. Profiled with immunoSEQ multiplex PCR; TCRdb holds only in-frame clones, not every one. This table holds 2 million to 2.5 million clones, 80% to 95% found once. This clonotype was obtained from a man aged 18 to 35 in good health. Some clones in this sample may be carry-over from other donors' samples. The sample taken for sequencing was naive CD4+ T cells from PBMCs. Subset in this sample: CD45RA+ positively selected.

The DNA of the CDR3 is TGTGCCTGGAACTCCCGCTTATGGGCTGAAGCTTTCTTT. Translation: CAWNSRLWAEAFF. This chain uses TRBV30 with TRBJ1-1; D not certain. This CDR3 is built from 13 residues. Trimming stripped 4 bases from V and 6 bases from J, with 15 bases between. Germline CDR1 GTSNPN, CDR2 SVGIG (reference sequence).